The subject of this entry is one T cell receptor (beta chain). The antigen remains unidentified. The data were taken from a study of cytomegalovirus exposure and HLA in healthy donors. Whole-study results and caveats: Among TCR sequences, most were rare, though some public TCRs appeared in many donors.

Primers: 60 Vbeta forward and 13 Jbeta reverse. Here immunoSEQ multiplex PCR was the method, and the copy in TCRdb shows in-frame clones only, minus some. The repertoire holds 100,000 to 150,000 clones, with around three quarters as singletons. CDR1 is MNHEY, CDR2 SMNVEV, per germline (reference sequence). The CDR3 length is 20 residues. J gave up 5 bases and V 6 bases, and 23 bases lay outside the gene matches. J is TRBJ2-5 and V is TRBV27; TRBD2 agrees at 11 bases. The sequencing sample was made of PBMCs. This TCR was sampled from a woman in her forties or fifties in good health and CMV-seronegative. CDR3: CASRRTPLLAGGKRRETQYF. DNA for the CDR3: TGTGCCAGCAGACGGACCCCCCTCCTAGCGGGAGGCAAGAGGCGGGAGACCCAGTACTTC.